Reported below is one T cell receptor (beta chain). What it binds is not known. This CDR3 is 12 amino acids long. In germline, CDR1 is SNHLY, CDR2 FYNNEI. V lost 6 bases and J 6 bases, leaving 12 bases between the germline ends. Here immunoSEQ multiplex PCR was the method, and the copy in TCRdb shows in-frame clones only, minus some. This sample has over 55,000 clones; 87% occur once, and the top ten carry approximately 10%. The source of the sample is a study of lymphopenia after photon versus proton radiotherapy. Points from the study as a whole: A bigger post-nadir fall in TCR diversity correlated inversely with survival time in deceased patients. Under photons, naive T cells and diversity fell while effector/memory populations rose. After lymphocyte nadir, photon-treated repertoires showed oligoclonal expansion, especially CD8+ Temra. Better survival with proton therapy was suggested as possible, not demonstrated.

This chain links TRBV2 with TRBJ2-7, with a possible D match to TRBD1 (6 bases). Sequences were derived from peripheral blood, sampled from a patient treated with proton-based radiotherapy. The source is an older man with esophageal cancer. CDR3 loop: CASSGTLPEQYF. The CDR3 region has the DNA TGTGCCAGCAGCGGGACACTCCCCGAGCAGTACTTC.